This TCR beta chain was observed in a study of PD-1 blockade in classical Hodgkin lymphoma (dated by TCRdb to 2020 to 2021). For context, the study as a whole: Nivolumab dosing was 3 mg/kg intravenously every 2 weeks, continuing until either disease progression or unacceptable toxicity. A peripheral blood immune signature of response to PD-1 blockade in classical Hodgkin lymphoma was defined using TCR beta sequencing and CyTOF.

The CDR3 numbers 15 residues from cysteine through phenylalanine. Of all the DNA, just the CDR3 is kept, 45 bases in frame from base 1. Per the germline V gene (reference sequence), GTSNPN is the CDR1 and SVGIG is the CDR2. After removal of 2 bases from V and 3 bases from J, the junction retains 6 bases not matched to a gene. Explained via the paper, the time point label denotes: cycle 2 day 1 (C2D1) of nivolumab. Relapse after autologous stem cell transplantation had occurred in all trial patients, and cohorts A, B and C were distinguished by prior brentuximab vedotin exposure. The trial cohort included 45 to 65 patients with relapsed/refractory classical Hodgkin lymphoma, and each patient had a best overall response of complete response, partial response or progressive disease. Trial patients were treated with single-agent nivolumab in the multi-cohort phase II CheckMate 205 trial. An independent review committee assessed best overall response using the 2007 International Working Group response criteria. Trial PBMCs were collected just before the start of nivolumab (C1D1) and during therapy at cycle 2 day 1 and cycle 4 day 1. Peripheral blood was collected in 8 mL Vacutainer Cell Preparation Tubes, from which PBMCs were isolated by centrifugation and then cryopreserved.

Genomic DNA was isolated using the Qiagen DNeasy kit from unsorted PBMCs as well as from negatively selected CD4+ and CD8+ fractions. TCR beta CDR3 regions were amplified by immunoSEQ multiplex PCR using primers annealing to V and J segments. Amplification bias was minimized using a synthetic immune receptor repertoire, and residual bias was removed computationally after sequencing. The published analysis was carried out like this. Custom Python scripts were used to quantify repertoire diversity as the Shannon entropy index. Unsorted, CD4+ and CD8+ repertoires were analyzed separately, except for combined analyses in which CD4+ and CD8+ sequences were merged in silico. A clone counted as expanded when the clone's frequency after treatment rose at least 2-fold relative to C1D1, and clones undetected at baseline were given a pseudocount of 0.5. Singleton clones were defined as clones with 0 or 1 copy at C1D1, and non-singleton clones were defined as clones with 2 or more copies. Clones expanded in unsorted samples were assigned a CD4+, CD8+ or unknown annotation through matching of protein sequences in sorted samples from the same patient. Wilcoxon tests on paired samples were used to test diversity changes from C1D1 to C4D1. In TCRdb, the immuneACCESS table is reduced to in-frame sequences with V and J assigned. These tables do not hold every clone; where another copy was compared, an unresolved V gene accounts for under half, and the others remain unexplained. The DNA gave D and trimming, while V, J and clone size come from that table. The sample yields roughly 90,000 clones; around 81% were counted once. The ten largest clones represent roughly 16% of the sample.

Comment on this clone: This clone's antigen is unknown. Base quality data are lacking; no much larger clone is found one base away.

The research as a whole found: By C4D1, a significant rise was seen in CD4+ TCR diversity but not in CD8+ TCR diversity (p=0.0027 vs p=0.16), and the rise was most apparent among complete responders (p=0.02). Baseline TCR diversity was reported as lower in newly diagnosed patients than in healthy donors, and lower still in relapsed/refractory patients. The study covered only a single clinical trial cohort, and the causes of the repertoire differences, possibly disease activity or prior therapy, were still not defined. Lower diversity was observed in patients in whom nivolumab was started less than 1 year after ASCT, and these patients were excluded from later analyses so that confounding by immune reconstitution would be avoided. Trial patients with a complete response had baseline diversity similar to that of newly diagnosed patients, while partial responders and progressors had significantly lower diversity.

The sequencing here drew on peripheral blood mononuclear cells (PBMCs), taken before the second cycle of nivolumab. This sequence originates from a human donor with classical Hodgkin lymphoma. The chain is encoded by TRBV30 joined to TRBJ1-2, with 10 bases in between that match TRBD1. The CDR3 loop reads CAWSTGQGEYYGYTF. The nucleotide sequence reads TGTGCCTGGAGTACCGGACAGGGGGAATACTATGGCTACACCTTC.